The 28 T cell receptor beta chains presented below share a single source sample, sequenced in a study of cytomegalovirus exposure and HLA in healthy donors. PCR used 60 Vbeta primers and 13 Jbeta primers. The table came from immunoSEQ multiplex PCR; TCRdb's copy has only in-frame clones and leaves some out. This repertoire shows about 130,000 clones, 60% to 75% found once; its top ten account for about 6%. The sequenced material came from PBMCs. These receptors all come from a woman aged 45-65 years in good health and CMV-seropositive.

The gene calls are TRBV29-1 and TRBJ2-2; 10 bases are shared with TRBD1. The CDR3 has 16 amino acids. The germline V gene encodes CDR1 SQVTM and CDR2 ANQGSEA. V was clipped by 4 bases and J by 6 bases; unmatched bases: 11. CDR3 residues: CSVVTGQGTFSGELFF. The CDR3 nucleotides are TGCAGCGTTGTCACGGGACAGGGGACTTTCTCCGGGGAGCTGTTTTTT.

This sequence joins TRBV6-6 and TRBJ2-7; D is possibly TRBD1 (6 bases). The CDR3 runs to 15 residues. V shed 0 bases and J shed 2 bases, with 11 bases lying between them. Germline loops: CDR1 MNHNY, CDR2 SVGAGI (reference sequence). The CDR3 DNA reads TGTGCCAGCAGTTACTCGGTTAGACAGGCCTACGAGCAGTACTTC. Protein: CASSYSVRQAYEQYF.

The gene calls are TRBV29-1 and TRBJ1-2; no clear D. Deletions cut 4 bases from V and 6 bases from J, with 21 bases between. Germline V CDR1 and CDR2: SQVTM, ANQGSEA. The CDR3 consists of 15 residues. CDR3 nucleotides: TGCAGCGTTGCCCAATCGAGGGCGGCAGCCGATGGCTACACCTTC. The encoded protein is CSVAQSRAAADGYTF.

The chain employs TRBV4-1 and TRBJ2-3; TRBD2 is a possible D gene (7 bases). Trimming shortened V by 4 bases and J by 4 bases, and 15 bases separated the two germline ends. From germline, CDR1 is MGHRA and CDR2 YSYEKL. The CDR3 sequence is 15 residues long. CDR3 in amino acids: CASSLDAGASDTQYF. The CDR3 nucleotides read TGCGCCAGCAGCCTTGATGCGGGGGCCTCAGATACGCAGTATTTT.

V is TRBV19 and J is TRBJ1-1; no clear D gene. The CDR3 extends over 12 amino acids. V was pared by 5 bases and J by 1 base, with 5 bases between. Looked up from germline, CDR1 is LNHDA and CDR2 is SQIVND (reference sequence). For the CDR3, the DNA is TGTGCCAGTAGTTCCCGGAACACTGAAGCTTTCTTT. Encoded protein: CASSSRNTEAFF. The variable domain in full, with the rest retrieved from reference TRBV19 and TRBJ1-1, is DGGITQSPKYLFRKEGQNVTLSCEQNLNHDAMYWYRQDPGQGLRLIYYSQIVNDFQKGDIAEGYSVSREKKESFPLTVTSAQKNPTAFYLCASSSRNTEAFFGQGTRLTVV.

This sequence joins TRBV5-6 and TRBJ2-3, with TRBD2 as a possible D gene (5 bases). V lost 4 bases, J lost 0 bases, and 15 bases lay in between. The germline CDR1 and CDR2 sequences are SGHDT and YYEEEE. The length of the CDR3 is 16 residues. Written as DNA, the CDR3 is TGTGCCAGCAGCCGGAGGACTCCTCTGAGCACAGATACGCAGTATTTT. Its protein is CASSRRTPLSTDTQYF.

This clone turned up a few times. V is TRBV19 and J is TRBJ2-1; no clear D gene. With 8 bases removed from V and 15 bases from J, the gap between germline ends came to 14 bases. This CDR3 is built from 10 residues. The V gene's germline CDR1 is LNHDA and CDR2 SQIVND (reference sequence). CDR3: CASGDSLTFF. The CDR3, as DNA: TGTGCCAGTGGCGACTCGCTTACGTTCTTC.

The chain employs TRBV30 and TRBJ2-5; D remains unclear. The CDR3 length is 12 residues. CDR1 is GTSNPN and CDR2 is SVGIG in the germline V gene (reference sequence). Trimming pared 5 bases from V and 6 bases from J, leaving 13 bases between. This CDR3 is CAWAPRRQTQYF. The CDR3 DNA is TGTGCCTGGGCCCCTAGGAGACAGACCCAGTACTTC.

This clone was found once. The chain employs TRBV2 and TRBJ2-7; tentatively, D is TRBD2 (5 bases). V was clipped by 2 bases and J by 12 bases, with 11 bases between them. From germline, CDR1 is SNHLY and CDR2 FYNNEI. This CDR3 comprises 11 residues. This CDR3 reads CASSEISRGYF. In nucleotides, the CDR3 is TGTGCCAGCAGTGAAATTTCTCGGGGGTACTTC.

This clone was recorded many times. The rearrangement joins TRBV5-4 to TRBJ2-1; 9 bases match TRBD1. This CDR3 contains 16 residues. CDR1 SGHNT and CDR2 YYREEE come from the germline V gene (reference sequence). After removal of 4 bases from V and 6 bases from J, the junction contained 11 bases not matched to a gene. CDR3 in amino acids: CASSQDRGGVINEQFF. Written as DNA, the CDR3 is TGTGCCAGCAGCCAAGACAGGGGGGGGGTTATCAATGAGCAGTTCTTC. The full variable domain, rest sourced from reference TRBV5-4 and TRBJ2-1, is ETGVTQSPTHLIKTRGQQVTLRCSSQSGHNTVSWYQQALGQGPQFIFQYYREEENGRGNFPPRFSGLQFPNYSSELNVNALELDDSALYLCASSQDRGGVINEQFFGPGTRLTVL.

The V call is TRBV27, the J call TRBJ1-4; 8 bases map to TRBD1. V shed 3 bases, J shed 4 bases, and the junction held 10 bases outside the gene matches. CDR1 and CDR2 (germline): MNHEY, SMNVEV (reference sequence). CDR3 size: 17 residues. CDR3 DNA sequence: TGTGCCAGCAGTTTCAGGGGGCAGGGGCCATTTAATGAAAAACTGTTTTTT. Translated: CASSFRGQGPFNEKLFF.

This clone was observed a handful of times. The chain combines TRBV18 with TRBJ2-3; D might be TRBD1 (6 bases). The V gene lost 5 bases and the J gene lost 5 bases, with 11 bases spanning the gap. The CDR3 is 13 amino acids. Germline V gene data show CDR1 as KGHSH and CDR2 as LQKENI. DNA of the CDR3: TGTGCCAGCTCAATTACAGGGAAAGATACGCAGTATTTT. This encodes CASSITGKDTQYF.

This chain connects TRBV4-3 to TRBJ1-3; D is unclear. The V gene lost 2 bases and the J gene lost 0 bases, with 14 bases spanning the gap. Germline CDR1 LGHNA, CDR2 YSLEER. CDR3 length equals 17 residues. The DNA of the CDR3 is TGCGCCAGCAGCCAACTCCCCCCGGGAAACTCTGGAAACACCATATATTTT. Protein sequence: CASSQLPPGNSGNTIYF.

The CDR3 reads CASSQVGTGYGYTF. CDR3 DNA sequence: TGCGCCAGCAGCCAAGTAGGGACTGGCTATGGCTACACCTTC. The J gene is TRBJ1-2, the V gene TRBV4-1; D perhaps matches TRBD1 (5 bases). CDR1 MGHRA and CDR2 YSYEKL come from the germline V gene. The CDR3 loop spans 14 amino acids. V lost 1 base to trimming and J lost 4 bases, with 10 bases between them.

The rearrangement joins TRBV6-1 to TRBJ2-7; TRBD2 matches at 14 bases. The ends lost 6 bases at V and 4 bases at J; junction bases unmatched: 5. Germline V gene lookup returns CDR1 MNHNS and CDR2 SASEGT. The CDR3 contains 15 residues. CDR3 DNA: TGTGCCAGCAGGCCGGGACTAGCGGGGGTATACGAGCAGTACTTC. This codes for CASRPGLAGVYEQYF.

For this clone: The identical CDR3 is also encoded by other nucleotide sequences in the sample. The rearrangement links TRBV7-2 to TRBJ2-5, with 14 bases identical to TRBD2. This CDR3 comprises 15 residues. Germline assignment: CDR1 SGHTA and CDR2 FQGNSA. Germline trimming cut 5 bases from V and 5 bases from J; bases unmatched to any gene: 4. The CDR3 loop reads CASSPRTSGGETQYF. The CDR3 DNA reads TGTGCCAGCAGCCCCCGGACTAGCGGGGGGGAGACCCAGTACTTC.

The J gene is TRBJ2-3, the V gene TRBV5-1, with D uncertain. V was cut by 2 bases and J by 3 bases, with 10 bases left in between. Looked up from germline, CDR1 is SGHRS and CDR2 is YFSETQ. The CDR3 is 14 residues long. The CDR3 protein is CASSFWASTDTQYF. CDR3 bases: TGCGCCAGCAGCTTCTGGGCGTCGACAGATACGCAGTATTTT.

The table lists this clone with a count of one. This chain connects TRBV21-1 to TRBJ2-7; TRBD1 is the table's D call and was not checked against the DNA. TRBV21-1 is a pseudogene locus. The CDR3 has 15 amino acids. Here the CDR3 DNA reads TGTGCCAGCGGACGGTTACGGACAGGGATCGACGAGCAGTACTTC. As protein: CASGRLRTGIDEQYF.

This clone was detected only once. The CDR3 loop reads CASSFGPRRISYEQYF. In nucleotides, the CDR3 is TGTGCCAGCAGTTTTGGCCCTAGGAGGATTTCCTACGAGCAGTACTTC. The chain has TRBV6-5 and TRBJ2-7, with a weak D call TRBD2 (5 bases). Trimming removed 4 bases at V and 1 base at J, with 17 bases between. The CDR3 extends over 16 amino acids. Germline CDR1 MNHEY, CDR2 SVGAGI.

This clone is a singleton in its sample. This rearrangement joins TRBV30 to TRBJ1-5; TRBD1 aligns across 11 bases. With 2 bases clipped from V and 0 bases from J, the junction kept 12 bases outside the gene matches. Germline V gene data show CDR1 as GTSNPN and CDR2 as SVGIG (reference sequence). The CDR3 is made up of 19 amino acids. In DNA form, the CDR3 reads TGTGCCTGGAGTAAAGGGGGACAGGGGGGAAGCTATAGCAATCAGCCCCAGCATTTT. It specifies CAWSKGGQGGSYSNQPQHF. Looking up the rest from reference TRBV30 and TRBJ1-5 gives the full variable domain: SQTIHQWPATLVQPVGSPLSLECTVEGTSNPNLYWYRQAAGRGLQLLFYSVGIGQISSEVPQNLSASRPQDRQFILSSKKLLLSDSGFYLCAWSKGGQGGSYSNQPQHFGDGTRLSIL.

The V gene is TRBV5-4, the J gene TRBJ2-5; no reliable D call. V was pared by 4 bases and J by 2 bases, with 15 bases between. The length of the CDR3 is 15 residues. Germline lookup yields CDR1 SGHNT and CDR2 YYREEE (reference sequence). The CDR3 region is CASSTGSPRQETQYF. The CDR3 DNA is TGTGCCAGCAGCACCGGATCACCGCGGCAAGAGACCCAGTACTTC.

V and J are TRBV5-6 and TRBJ2-7; D call uncertain. The CDR3 runs 11 residues. The germline gives CDR1 SGHDT, CDR2 YYEEEE. V was pared by 4 bases and J by 6 bases, with 8 bases between. As DNA, the CDR3 is TGTGCCAGCAGCAGCGCCGGCGAGCAGTACTTC. Translation gives CASSSAGEQYF.

This clone was counted a single time. The CDR3 sequence: CASSQEAGSYYEQYF. For the CDR3, the DNA is TGTGCCAGCAGCCAAGAGGCGGGCAGTTACTACGAGCAGTACTTC. V usage is TRBV4-2 and J usage is TRBJ2-7; perhaps TRBD2 as D (5 bases). The germline V gene has CDR1 LGHNA and CDR2 YNFKEQ. This CDR3 is built from 15 residues. Trimming left V 0 bases short and J 3 bases short, with 12 bases between.

This clone was observed a handful of times. The rearrangement uses TRBV6-1 and TRBJ2-7; D might be TRBD1 (6 bases). This CDR3 region has 13 residues. The V gene's germline CDR1 is MNHNS and CDR2 SASEGT. V lost 6 bases and J lost 6, with 15 bases in between. CDR3 residues: CASRHPGAREQYF. The CDR3 DNA reads as TGTGCCAGCAGACACCCAGGGGCGCGCGAGCAGTACTTC.

This clone was seen only a few times. The rearrangement uses TRBV7-2 and TRBJ2-1; TRBD2 agrees at 13 bases. CDR1 and CDR2 (germline): SGHTA, FQGNSA. The length of the CDR3 is 18 residues. V shed 4 bases and J 9 bases; nucleotides not matched to a gene: 15. The CDR3 loop is CASSSVPALAGGRGEQFF. For the CDR3, the DNA is TGTGCCAGCAGCTCAGTTCCAGCACTAGCGGGGGGGCGGGGTGAGCAGTTCTTC.

This rearrangement joins TRBV19 to TRBJ1-2; TRBD1 agrees at 9 bases. CDR3 length equals 13 residues. In germline, CDR1 is LNHDA, CDR2 SQIVND (reference sequence). Losses at the gene ends were 3 bases for V and 4 bases for J; bases not matched to a gene: 0. The CDR3 reads CASSMTGGYGYTF. The CDR3 nucleotides are TGTGCCAGTAGTATGACAGGGGGCTATGGCTACACCTTC.

The chain's CDR3 is CASSVYPDRDLRQPQHF. Here the CDR3 DNA reads TGCGCCAGCAGTGTATACCCTGACAGGGATCTTCGTCAGCCCCAGCATTTT. The V gene is TRBV10-1, the J gene TRBJ1-5, with 7 bases that match TRBD1. Trimming took 4 bases from V and 6 from J; bases not matched to a gene: 15. Germline V gives CDR1 WNHNN, CDR2 SYGVQD (reference sequence). The CDR3 consists of 17 residues.

The CDR3 DNA sequence: TGTGCCAGCAGCTTGGATGCCGGGGACACGAGGGATGGCTACACCTTC. It encodes CASSLDAGDTRDGYTF. The V gene is TRBV5-8, the J gene TRBJ1-2; possible D gene TRBD1, 6 bases. Trimming stripped 0 bases from V and 6 bases from J, with 18 bases between. CDR1 and CDR2 from the germline V gene are SGHTS and YDEGEE. The CDR3 sequence is 16 residues long.